These 27 T cell receptor beta chains originate from one sample sequenced in a study of T cells in localized non-small cell lung cancer (TCRdb year 2020). The library was made by the immunoSEQ multiplex PCR assay. Held by TCRdb, this immuneACCESS table contains in-frame sequences only and omits some clones. Under half of the omission traces to an unresolved V gene where checked; the cause of the rest is unknown. The sample table holds about 33,000 clones, of which just under 80% were seen once. About 35% of the sample rests with the top ten. The source material was peripheral blood, sampled before any cancer treatment. The source is a male donor older than 55 with stage II squamous cell lung carcinoma.

The chain links TRBV28 to TRBJ2-3; 10 bases map to TRBD2. Looked up from germline, CDR1 is MDHEN and CDR2 is SYDVKM. The CDR3 is 15 residues long. With 6 bases clipped from V and 2 bases from J, the junction kept 5 bases outside the gene matches. CDR3 bases: TGTGCCAGCAGCTGGACTAGCGGAATCACAGATACGCAGTATTTT. This codes for CASSWTSGITDTQYF.

This clone was seen only a few times. The rearrangement joins TRBV5-2 to TRBJ2-3; the table's D call, TRBD2, was not checked against the DNA. TRBV5-2 is labeled a pseudogene. The CDR3 runs to 14 residues. This CDR3 reads CASSLGGAVDTQYF. CDR3 bases: TGTGCCAGCAGCTTAGGAGGGGCGGTAGATACGCAGTATTTT.

The genes are TRBV6-5 and TRBJ1-6; D is perhaps TRBD1 (6 bases). CDR1 and CDR2 (germline): MNHEY, SVGAGI. The CDR3 is 14 residues long. V was shortened by 2 bases and J by 10 bases, with 12 bases between the two germline ends. Written as DNA, the CDR3 is TGTGCCAGCAGTTACGTGGGGGGCGACTCACCCCTCCACTTT. Its translation: CASSYVGGDSPLHF.

This clone was recorded a few times. J is TRBJ2-2 and V is TRBV7-9; D unresolved. This CDR3 comprises 15 residues. Germline V gene lookup returns CDR1 SEHNR and CDR2 FQNEAQ (reference sequence). Trimming removed 5 bases from V and 1 base from J, with 11 bases in between. The CDR3 loop is CASSPRSGNTGELFF. The CDR3 nucleotides read TGTGCCAGCAGCCCCCGAAGTGGGAACACCGGGGAGCTGTTTTTT.

V and J are TRBV19 and TRBJ1-5; no firm D call. This CDR3 region has 15 residues. V was pared by 8 bases and J by 4 bases, with 18 bases between. Per the germline V gene, CDR1 is LNHDA and CDR2 is SQIVND (reference sequence). CDR3 DNA sequence: TGTGCCAGTCGAGCGTTTTTCGGAGGAAATCAGCCCCAGCATTTT. Translated, it gives CASRAFFGGNQPQHF.

V usage is TRBV7-8 and J usage is TRBJ2-2, with 9 nucleotides matching TRBD1. The CDR3 extends over 17 amino acids. Losses at the gene ends were 4 bases for V and 6 bases for J; bases not matched to a gene: 12. The germline CDR1 and CDR2 sequences are SGHVS and FQNEAQ. This chain's CDR3 is CASSWSPGQGFSGELFF. In DNA form, the CDR3 reads TGTGCCAGCAGCTGGAGTCCGGGACAGGGTTTTTCCGGGGAGCTGTTTTTT.

This chain uses TRBV9 with TRBJ2-7; TRBD2 might be the D (5 bases). V dropped 0 bases and J dropped 1 base, with 14 bases sitting between them. Germline loops: CDR1 SGDLS, CDR2 YYNGEE. This CDR3 has 16 amino acids. The CDR3 is CASSVGSSGTSYEQYF. The CDR3 DNA reads as TGTGCCAGCAGCGTAGGCTCCAGCGGCACATCCTACGAGCAGTACTTC. Complete variable domain (other parts from reference TRBV9 and TRBJ2-7): DSGVTQTPKHLITATGQRVTLRCSPRSGDLSVYWYQQSLDQGLQFLIQYYNGEERAKGNILERFSAQQFPDLHSELNLSSLELGDSALYFCASSVGSSGTSYEQYFGPGTRLTVT.

The chain couples TRBV2 to TRBJ2-2; D not resolved. The V end was cut by 6 bases, the J end by 5 bases, with 7 bases between. CDR3 size: 12 residues. Germline values: CDR1 SNHLY, CDR2 FYNNEI. The CDR3, as DNA: TGTGCCAGCAGAGTCGGGACCGGGGAGCTGTTTTTT. It specifies CASRVGTGELFF.

The sample holds a few counts of this clone. The genes are TRBV18 and TRBJ2-3, with 12 bases fitting TRBD2. Germline CDR1 reads KGHSH; CDR2 reads LQKENI. This CDR3 spans 16 amino acids. The ends lost 4 bases at V and 3 bases at J; junction bases unmatched: 5. In DNA form, the CDR3 reads TGTGCCAGCTCACAAGAGACTAGCGGGAGAACAGATACGCAGTATTTT. This codes for CASSQETSGRTDTQYF. Looking up the rest from reference TRBV18 and TRBJ2-3 gives the full variable domain: NAGVMQNPRHLVRRRGQEARLRCSPMKGHSHVYWYRQLPEEGLKFMVYLQKENIIDESGMPKERFSAEFPKEGPSILRIQQVVRGDSAAYFCASSQETSGRTDTQYFGPGTRLTVL.

This chain uses TRBV9 with TRBJ1-6, with D uncertain. The germline V gene has CDR1 SGDLS and CDR2 YYNGEE. V was cut by 3 bases and J by 5 bases, with 24 bases left in between. This CDR3 is built from 19 residues. CDR3 amino acids: CASSDNPSERVVNNSPLHF. CDR3 nucleotides: TGTGCCAGCAGCGACAACCCTTCAGAACGGGTCGTTAATAATTCACCCCTCCACTTT.

CDR3 amino acids: CASSPQVADYGYTF. Here the CDR3 DNA reads TGTGCCAGCAGCCCTCAGGTGGCGGACTATGGCTACACCTTC. The rearrangement links TRBV11-2 to TRBJ1-2, with D uncertain. CDR3 size: 14 residues. V was shortened by 5 bases and J by 3 bases, with 13 bases between the two germline ends. Per the germline V gene, CDR1 is SGHAT and CDR2 is FQNNGV.

The chain joins TRBV5-1 to TRBJ2-7, with D perhaps matching TRBD2 (5 bases). The CDR3 spans 16 residues. The germline V and J ends were trimmed by 0 bases and 3 bases, with 16 bases remaining between them. CDR1 and CDR2 from the germline V gene are SGHRS and YFSETQ. The DNA for the CDR3 is TGCGCCAGCAGCTTGGGAGGGATTAAAAATGACTACGAGCAGTACTTC. As protein: CASSLGGIKNDYEQYF.

The rearrangement uses TRBV27 and TRBJ2-3; TRBD2 agrees at 8 bases. With 5 bases clipped from V and 4 bases from J, the junction kept 8 bases outside the gene matches. From germline, CDR1 is MNHEY and CDR2 SMNVEV (reference sequence). CDR3 length: 15 residues. CDR3 region: CASSPGTSSADTQYF. The CDR3 DNA reads as TGTGCCAGCAGTCCAGGGACTAGTTCCGCAGATACGCAGTATTTT.

The rearrangement uses TRBV5-1 and TRBJ2-5; no clear D gene. Trimming left V 6 bases short and J 2 bases short, with 8 bases between. Germline V gives CDR1 SGHRS, CDR2 YFSETQ. The CDR3 has 12 amino acids. The CDR3 here is CASTSNQETQYF. CDR3 DNA: TGCGCCAGCACGAGTAATCAAGAGACCCAGTACTTC. The whole variable domain, filled in from reference TRBV5-1 and TRBJ2-5, reads KAGVTQTPRYLIKTRGQQVTLSCSPISGHRSVSWYQQTPGQGLQFLFEYFSETQRNKGNFPGRFSGRQFSNSRSEMNVSTLELGDSALYLCASTSNQETQYFGPGTRLLVL.

The chain has TRBV7-2 and TRBJ2-7; 8 bases align to TRBD1. CDR1 and CDR2 from the germline V gene are SGHTA and FQGNSA. V lost 6 bases to trimming and J lost 5 bases; unmatched junction nucleotides: 6. The CDR3 contains 13 residues. CDR3 region: CASRKDRDNEQYF. The CDR3 DNA reads TGTGCCAGCAGGAAGGACAGGGACAACGAGCAGTACTTC.

The V and J genes are TRBV5-1 and TRBJ1-5; no reliable D call. Germline V gives CDR1 SGHRS, CDR2 YFSETQ. With 0 bases removed from V and 0 bases from J, the gap between germline ends came to 7 bases. This CDR3 region has 15 residues. CDR3 loop: CASSLGLYSNQPQHF. The CDR3 coding sequence is TGCGCCAGCAGCTTGGGGCTCTATAGCAATCAGCCCCAGCATTTT. Variable domain in full (rest from reference TRBV5-1 and TRBJ1-5): KAGVTQTPRYLIKTRGQQVTLSCSPISGHRSVSWYQQTPGQGLQFLFEYFSETQRNKGNFPGRFSGRQFSNSRSEMNVSTLELGDSALYLCASSLGLYSNQPQHFGDGTRLSIL.

The V gene is TRBV19, the J gene TRBJ2-3; 7 bases agree with TRBD2. V gave up 7 bases and J gave up 2 bases; unmatched junction bases: 3. CDR1 is LNHDA, CDR2 SQIVND, per germline (reference sequence). This CDR3 spans 13 amino acids. The CDR3 nucleotides are TGTGCCAGTAAGCGGGGCGACACAGATACGCAGTATTTT. This codes for CASKRGDTDTQYF.

CDR3 sequence: CASTTTAAGRTEAFF. CDR3 nucleotide sequence: TGTGCCAGCACTACAACGGCGGCCGGGCGGACTGAAGCTTTCTTT. The rearrangement joins TRBV6-5 to TRBJ1-1; D is uncertain. CDR1 and CDR2 (germline): MNHEY, SVGAGI. The CDR3 has 15 residues. V was pared by 7 bases and J by 5 bases, with 20 bases between.

This chain links TRBV27 with TRBJ1-5; D remains unclear. With 5 bases removed from V and 0 bases from J, the gap between germline ends came to 17 bases. The CDR3 totals 17 residues. Germline CDR1 is MNHEY and CDR2 is SMNVEV (reference sequence). CDR3 sequence (DNA): TGTGCCAGCAGTCCCAACCCAACCGTATATAGCAATCAGCCCCAGCATTTT. Translated, it gives CASSPNPTVYSNQPQHF.

The rearrangement joins TRBV7-9 to TRBJ2-3; D call uncertain. In germline, CDR1 is SEHNR, CDR2 FQNEAQ (reference sequence). The CDR3 extends over 17 amino acids. The V end lost 1 base, the J end lost 0 bases, and 14 bases lay between the germline ends. The CDR3 sequence: CASSLESGILSTDTQYF. The CDR3 coding sequence is TGTGCCAGCAGCTTAGAATCCGGCATCTTGAGCACAGATACGCAGTATTTT. Complete variable domain (other parts from reference TRBV7-9 and TRBJ2-3): DTGVSQNPRHKITKRGQNVTFRCDPISEHNRLYWYRQTLGQGPEFLTYFQNEAQLEKSRLLSDRFSAERPKGSFSTLEIQRTEQGDSAMYLCASSLESGILSTDTQYFGPGTRLTVL.

The rearrangement links TRBV10-3 to TRBJ2-3, with D unresolved. Trimming stripped 7 bases from V and 3 bases from J, with 14 bases between. Germline assignment: CDR1 ENHRY and CDR2 SYGVKD. This CDR3 region has 14 residues. The CDR3: CAIKAPVWTDTQYF. The CDR3, as DNA: TGTGCCATCAAAGCCCCAGTATGGACAGATACGCAGTATTTT.

The V call is TRBV20-1, the J call TRBJ2-7; D remains unclear. The CDR3 has 11 amino acids. Between the trimmed V and J ends, which lost 6 bases and 7 bases, there was a span of 13 bases. CDR1 is DFQATT, CDR2 SNEGSKA, per germline (reference sequence). The CDR3 region is CSARILLEQYF. The CDR3 region has the DNA TGCAGTGCGAGGATCCTCCTGGAGCAGTACTTC.

The chain combines TRBV7-3 with TRBJ2-6, with D perhaps matching TRBD1 or TRBD2 (5 bases each). The CDR3 contains 13 residues. The germline V gene has CDR1 SGHTA and CDR2 FQGTGA. V shed 1 base and J shed 16 bases, with 14 bases lying between them. CDR3 protein: CASSLIRDGLLTF. CDR3 nucleotide sequence: TGTGCCAGCAGCTTAATTCGGGACGGCCTACTGACTTTC.

This rearrangement joins TRBV29-1 to TRBJ1-1; D unclear. CDR1 is SQVTM and CDR2 is ANQGSEA in the germline V gene. This CDR3 spans 14 amino acids. The CDR3 DNA is TGCAGTGGTAGAGACAACATAATGAACACTGAAGCTTTCTTT. This translates into CSGRDNIMNTEAFF.

The DNA of the CDR3 is TGTGCCAGCAGCCGTTCCGGGACAGGGGCGTCCGGCGGAAACACCATATATTTT. This gives the protein CASSRSGTGASGGNTIYF. J is TRBJ1-3 and V is TRBV4-2; TRBD1 matches 10 bases. The CDR3 is 18 amino acids. CDR1 is LGHNA, CDR2 YNFKEQ, per germline. Germline trimming cut 4 bases from V and 4 bases from J; bases unmatched to any gene: 13.

The chain combines TRBV19 with TRBJ2-1; no firm D call. V was cut by 7 bases and J by 8 bases, with 12 bases left in between. The germline V gene encodes CDR1 LNHDA and CDR2 SQIVND (reference sequence). This CDR3 region has 12 residues. The DNA of the CDR3 is TGTGCCAGTACCGCCATGGGGTATGAGCAGTTCTTC. Protein product: CASTAMGYEQFF.

The chain is built from TRBV11-3 and TRBJ2-3; either TRBD1 or TRBD2 may fit D (6 bases each). The CDR3 contains 16 residues. Trimming stripped 5 bases from V and 4 bases from J, with 19 bases between. CDR1 and CDR2 from the germline V gene are SGHNT and YENEEA. CDR3 amino acids: CASSRRDGGQADTQYF. The CDR3, as DNA: TGTGCCAGCAGCCGGCGGGATGGGGGCCAAGCAGATACGCAGTATTTT.